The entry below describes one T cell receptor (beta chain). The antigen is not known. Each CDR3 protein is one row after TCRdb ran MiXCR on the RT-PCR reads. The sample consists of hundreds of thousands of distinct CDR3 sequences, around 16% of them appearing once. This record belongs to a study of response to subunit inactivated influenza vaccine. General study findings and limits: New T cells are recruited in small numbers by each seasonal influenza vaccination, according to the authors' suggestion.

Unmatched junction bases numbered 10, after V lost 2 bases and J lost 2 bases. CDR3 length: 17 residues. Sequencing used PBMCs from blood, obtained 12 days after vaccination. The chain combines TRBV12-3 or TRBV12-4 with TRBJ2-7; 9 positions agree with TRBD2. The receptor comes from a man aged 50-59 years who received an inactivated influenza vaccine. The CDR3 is CASSLKLAGIPAYEQYF. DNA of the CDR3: TGTGCCAGCAGTTTAAAGCTAGCGGGGATCCCTGCCTACGAGCAGTACTTC.